A selection of T cell receptor beta chains follows, all from one sample in a study of a mutant IDH1 vaccine in newly diagnosed glioma. Their antigen targets remain unknown. The assay was immunoSEQ multiplex PCR, and TCRdb's table has in-frame clones only and misses some. The sample includes under 70,000 clones, around four fifths of them seen just once. This material consisted of PBMCs, taken from a glioma patient whose treatment included an IDH1 peptide vaccine. The receptors stem from a woman aged 45-65 years with glioma. The CDR3 runs from the conserved cysteine through the conserved F or W. Each record gives: clone size, CDR3 length, D gene, V gene, J gene, CDR3 protein, CDR3 DNA. A D gene is named only where the DNA matches it firmly. Expanded clones get a size class; other rows say once, few or many, or leave the size out.

NA	15	NA	TRBV5-1	TRBJ1-2	CASSPGLTLVAGYTF	TGCGCCAGCAGCCCGGGACTCACGCTTGTTGCCGGCTACACCTTC
NA	14	TRBD2	TRBV7-2	TRBJ2-5	CASRAWTSGETQYF	TGTGCCAGCAGAGCGTGGACTAGCGGGGAGACCCAGTACTTC
NA	14	NA	TRBV2	TRBJ1-6	CASSDPREPSPLHF	TGTGCCAGCAGTGATCCCAGGGAACCTTCACCCCTCCACTTT
NA	13	NA	TRBV5-1	TRBJ1-4	CASSFFTNEKLFF	TGCGCCAGCAGCTTCTTTACTAATGAAAAACTGTTTTTT
NA	13	NA	TRBV7-7	TRBJ1-1	CASSLDMNTEAFF	TGTGCCAGCAGCTTAGATATGAACACTGAAGCTTTCTTT
NA	14	NA	TRBV30	TRBJ1-1	CAWSPGEGNTEAFF	TGTGCCTGGAGTCCCGGGGAGGGGAACACTGAAGCTTTCTTT
NA	14	NA	TRBV6-6	TRBJ1-1	CASYTSGERTEAFF	TGTGCCAGCTATACAAGTGGGGAGAGAACTGAAGCTTTCTTT
NA	15	TRBD2	TRBV4-1	TRBJ2-7	CASSPITSGGYEQYF	TGCGCCAGCAGCCCGATCACTAGCGGGGGTTACGAGCAGTACTTC
NA	14	NA	TRBV2	TRBJ2-1	CASSESRSGNEQFF	TGTGCCAGCAGTGAAAGTAGGTCGGGCAATGAGCAGTTCTTC
NA	17	NA	TRBV4-1	TRBJ2-5	CASSQESGWAVQETQYF	TGCGCCAGCAGCCAAGAATCGGGTTGGGCGGTTCAAGAGACCCAGTACTTC
NA	15	NA	TRBV6-1	TRBJ2-3	CASEWGGPVTDTQYF	TGTGCCAGCGAGTGGGGCGGGCCGGTCACAGATACGCAGTATTTT
NA	17	NA	TRBV7-9	TRBJ2-7	CASSLFPGQTSSYEQYF	TGTGCCAGCAGCTTATTCCCCGGACAGACAAGCTCCTACGAGCAGTACTTC
NA	15	TRBD2	TRBV5-6	TRBJ2-2	CASSFWAGDTGELFF	TGTGCCAGCAGCTTTTGGGCGGGGGACACCGGGGAGCTGTTTTTT
NA	13	NA	TRBV30	TRBJ1-5	CAWSLGLAQPQHF	TGTGCCTGGAGTCTAGGGTTGGCTCAGCCCCAGCATTTT
few	13	NA	TRBV2	TRBJ1-4	CASRQSTNEKLFF	TGTGCCAGCAGACAGAGTACGAATGAAAAACTGTTTTTT
NA	15	NA	TRBV30	TRBJ1-4	CAWSQGRATNEKLFF	TGTGCCTGGAGTCAGGGTAGGGCAACTAATGAAAAACTGTTTTTT
NA	13	NA	TRBV7-2	TRBJ2-2	CASSLLGHGELFF	TGTGCCAGCAGCTTATTAGGGCACGGGGAGCTGTTTTTT
few	13	TRBD1	TRBV5-1	TRBJ1-1	CASRTGEGAEAFF	TGCGCCAGCAGGACAGGGGAAGGGGCTGAAGCTTTCTTT
NA	13	NA	TRBV6-5	TRBJ1-1	CASRFTSNTEAFF	TGTGCCAGCAGGTTTACATCGAACACTGAAGCTTTCTTT
NA	14	TRBD1	TRBV29-1	TRBJ2-7	CSASQGVGVGEQYF	TGCAGCGCGTCACAGGGGGTTGGGGTGGGGGAGCAGTACTTC
NA	15	NA	TRBV9	TRBJ2-3	CASSVLGVSADTQYF	TGTGCCAGCAGCGTCCTTGGGGTCTCCGCAGATACGCAGTATTTT
NA	13	TRBD1	TRBV6-5	TRBJ2-7	CASSPIDRAEQYF	TGTGCCAGCAGTCCGATCGACAGGGCCGAGCAGTACTTC
NA	14	TRBD1	TRBV6-1	TRBJ2-7	CASSTGTGGYEQYF	TGTGCCAGCAGTACCGGGACAGGCGGCTACGAGCAGTACTTC
NA	17	NA	TRBV5-4	TRBJ2-3	CASSLASSSYPIDTQYF	TGTGCCAGCAGCTTGGCCTCCTCCTCTTACCCCATAGATACGCAGTATTTT
NA	15	TRBD1	TRBV7-9	TRBJ1-2	CASSLKQGNLYGYTF	TGTGCCAGCAGCTTAAAACAGGGGAATCTCTATGGCTACACCTTC
NA	14	NA	TRBV5-4	TRBJ1-6	CASSLDQGNSPLHF	TGTGCCAGCAGCTTGGACCAGGGTAATTCACCCCTCCACTTT
once	13	TRBD1	TRBV5-1	TRBJ2-1	CASSLKAGGEQFF	TGCGCCAGCAGCTTGAAAGCAGGGGGTGAGCAGTTCTTC
few	13	TRBD2	TRBV9	TRBJ2-5	CASSPGTRETQYF	TGTGCCAGCAGCCCTGGGACTAGGGAGACCCAGTACTTC
NA	13	NA	TRBV7-9	TRBJ1-2	CASSQQGNYGYTF	TGTGCCAGCAGCCAACAGGGAAACTATGGCTACACCTTC
NA	13	NA	TRBV28	TRBJ1-1	CASSITGTTEAFF	TGTGCCAGCAGCATCACAGGGACCACTGAAGCTTTCTTT
NA	15	NA	TRBV19	TRBJ2-7	CASSETQGSSYEQYF	TGTGCCAGTAGTGAGACACAAGGGAGCTCCTACGAGCAGTACTTC
NA	15	NA	TRBV7-2	TRBJ1-3	CASSSDSFVGNTIYF	TGTGCCAGCAGCTCCGACAGCTTTGTAGGAAACACCATATATTTT
few	11	NA	TRBV5-1	TRBJ2-5	CASSFQETQYF	TGCGCCAGCAGCTTCCAAGAGACCCAGTACTTC
NA	16	TRBD1	TRBV7-8	TRBJ1-2	CASSARGQGEDYGYTF	TGTGCCAGCAGCGCTAGGGGACAGGGGGAAGACTATGGCTACACCTTC
NA	12	NA	TRBV4-3	TRBJ1-4	CASSQVGEKLFF	TGCGCCAGCAGCCAAGTCGGCGAAAAACTGTTTTTT
once	12	NA	TRBV11-2	TRBJ1-1	CASSFAQTEAFF	TGTGCCAGCAGCTTCGCCCAGACTGAAGCTTTCTTT
NA	14	NA	TRBV29-1	TRBJ1-4	CSVTGRETNEKLFF	TGCAGCGTCACAGGGAGGGAAACTAATGAAAAACTGTTTTTT
NA	21	TRBD1	TRBV4-2	TRBJ2-6	CASSQPSGRDRGYTGANVLTF	TGTGCCAGCAGCCAACCCTCCGGTCGGGACAGGGGGTATACTGGGGCCAACGTCCTGACTTTC
NA	12	NA	TRBV28	TRBJ1-5	CASSLTAGPQHF	TGTGCCAGCAGTTTAACCGCGGGGCCCCAGCATTTT
NA	11	NA	TRBV18	TRBJ1-4	CASSQGEKLFF	TGTGCCAGCTCTCAAGGCGAAAAACTGTTTTTT
once	15	TRBD2	TRBV9	TRBJ2-3	CASSVGGGRTDTQYF	TGTGCCAGCAGCGTTGGGGGGGGTCGCACAGATACGCAGTATTTT